This T cell receptor beta chain appears in the sequencing data of a study of blood T cell repertoires in COVID-19. Study in general: Samples came from the United States, Italy and Spain, spanning acute and convalescent COVID-19. Sources were T cells, B-cell-depleted T cells, or PBMCs; the material itself was cDNA or gDNA.

Per the original data handling: Nucleated cell number was recorded as an estimate derived from reference gene primer amplification. The protocol was immunoSEQ multiplex PCR, while the TCRdb copy is restricted to in-frame clones and leaves out a portion. The DNA gave D and trimming, while V, J and clone size come from that table. Of some 38,000 clones listed, around four fifths are singletons. Losses at the gene ends were 1 base for V and 1 base for J; bases not matched to a gene: 4. Germline V gene data show CDR1 as MRHNA and CDR2 as SNTAGT. CDR3 length: 16 residues. This chain joins TRBV6-4 and TRBJ1-2; the match to TRBD1 covers 9 bases. The sample consisted of peripheral blood. This clonotype was sampled from a man aged 50-60 years with active COVID-19. For the CDR3, the DNA is TGTGCCAGCAGTGACTTACGGGACAGGGATAACTATGGCTACACCTTC. It translates to CASSDLRDRDNYGYTF.